The 31 T cell receptor beta chains presented below share a single source sample, sequenced in a study of T cell repertoires in cytomegalovirus infection. TCRdb re-called the reads through MiXCR, storing one row per CDR3 protein. The top ten clones hold approximately 8% of a sample with about 360,000 distinct CDR3 sequences, roughly 20% of them seen once. Material: PBMCs. The receptors were gathered from a human donor in good health (CMV status not recorded). Some clones in this sample may be carry-over from other donors' samples.

This clonotype has a handful of counts. V and J are TRBV12-3 or TRBV12-4 and TRBJ1-2, with a possible D match to TRBD1 (6 bases). The CDR3 is 17 amino acids. With 5 bases removed from V and 5 bases from J, the gap between germline ends came to 24 bases. CDR3 sequence reads: CASSLRVTGKQLYGYTF. The CDR3, as DNA: TGTGCCAGCAGTCTTCGGGTGACAGGAAAACAACTTTATGGCTACACCTTC.

The sample holds a few counts of this clonotype. The chain carries TRBV2 and TRBJ1-6, with TRBD1 matching over 7 bases. Trimming took 2 bases from V and 10 from J; bases not matched to a gene: 14. The germline CDR1 and CDR2 sequences are SNHLY and FYNNEI. The CDR3 covers 17 residues. In DNA form, the CDR3 reads TGTGCCAGCAGTGAATACGAGGGGGCCCTTATAGGATCACCCCTCCACTTT. It is translated as CASSEYEGALIGSPLHF. Full variable domain (remainder filled in from reference TRBV2 and TRBJ1-6): EPEVTQTPSHQVTQMGQEVILRCVPISNHLYFYWYRQILGQKVEFLVSFYNNEISEKSEIFDDQFSVERPDGSNFTLKIRSTKLEDSAMYFCASSEYEGALIGSPLHFGNGTRLTVT.

This clonotype was seen a few times. The CDR3 spells CASSGTGAGGYTF. The CDR3 nucleotides are TGTGCCAGCAGTGGCACAGGGGCGGGTGGCTACACCTTC. The J gene is TRBJ1-2, the V gene TRBV2; 7 nucleotides match TRBD1. CDR3 length: 13 residues. CDR1 and CDR2 (germline): SNHLY, FYNNEI. Unmatched junction bases numbered 6, after V lost 4 bases and J lost 7 bases.

This rearrangement joins TRBV10-3 to TRBJ1-4; D is ambiguous. The V and J ends lost 8 bases and 3 bases respectively, with 7 bases between them. Germline assignment: CDR1 ENHRY and CDR2 SYGVKD. There are 12 residues in the CDR3. Here the CDR3 DNA reads TGTGCCATCGGACGGTCTAATGAAAAACTGTTTTTT. It specifies CAIGRSNEKLFF.

The chain is built from TRBV19 and TRBJ2-1; 10 bases match TRBD2. Trimming cost V 3 bases and J 5 bases; bases outside gene matches: 7. The length of the CDR3 is 16 residues. The germline V gene encodes CDR1 LNHDA and CDR2 SQIVND (reference sequence). The CDR3 loop reads CASSMARLAGDNEQFF. CDR3 DNA: TGTGCCAGTAGTATGGCCCGGCTAGCGGGAGACAATGAGCAGTTCTTC.

This clonotype has at least ten counts. The chain couples TRBV7-6 to TRBJ1-4, with 7 positions matching TRBD1. Trimming at V came to 2 bases and at J to 7 bases, leaving 7 bases not matched to a gene. The CDR3 totals 15 residues. CDR1 and CDR2 (germline): SGHVS, FNYEAQ. The CDR3 coding sequence is TGTGCCAGCAGCTTAAACGTGGCAGGGGGTGAAAAACTGTTTTTT. Its protein product is CASSLNVAGGEKLFF.

This clonotype was seen a few times. The gene calls are TRBV7-2 and TRBJ2-3, with unresolved D. Germline values: CDR1 SGHTA, CDR2 FQGNSA. CDR3 size: 15 residues. Trimming cost V 4 bases and J 5 bases, with 16 bases left between them. The CDR3 DNA reads as TGTGCCAGCAGCTCCCCCGACCGGGTCCGAGATACGCAGTATTTT. This encodes CASSSPDRVRDTQYF.

Ten or more counts support this clonotype. The V call is TRBV12-3 or TRBV12-4, the J call TRBJ1-6, with 9 bases identical to TRBD1. With V trimmed by 7 bases and J by 7 bases, 11 bases remained unmatched. The CDR3 is made up of 16 amino acids. The CDR3 DNA sequence: TGTGCCAGCACTTTGGGACAGGGAAAACTAAATTCACCCCTCCACTTT. This codes for CASTLGQGKLNSPLHF.

J is TRBJ2-5 and V is TRBV5-4, with D tentatively TRBD2 (7 bases). Germline lookup yields CDR1 SGHNT and CDR2 YYREEE (reference sequence). V was trimmed by 4 bases and J by 4 bases, leaving 11 bases between them. The CDR3 length is 13 residues. The CDR3 DNA reads TGTGCCAGCAGCAAAGGGGGGGGAGAGACCCAGTACTTC. Its protein is CASSKGGGETQYF.

This clonotype was seen a handful of times. The V call is TRBV14, the J call TRBJ2-7; D uncertain. V shed 4 bases and J shed 0 bases, with 13 bases lying between them. This CDR3 contains 15 residues. Germline CDR1 is SGHDN and CDR2 is FVKESK. The CDR3 sequence is CASSRLGSSSYEQYF. Written as DNA, the CDR3 is TGTGCCAGCAGCCGCCTCGGGTCGAGCTCCTACGAGCAGTACTTC.

This chain uses TRBV20-1 with TRBJ1-5; 8 nucleotides line up with TRBD1. V was pared by 1 base and J by 12 bases, with 8 bases of the junction left unmatched. The CDR3 sequence is 13 residues long. CDR1 and CDR2 from the germline V gene are DFQATT and SNEGSKA (reference sequence). The DNA for the CDR3 is TGCAGTGCTAGAGGGGAATGGGGACAGGTCCAGCATTTT. Translated, it gives CSARGEWGQVQHF.

About this clonotype: A much larger clone sits a single nucleotide away, making a read error possible. DNA for the CDR3: TGTGCCAGCAGTCTAGCGGGAGGTTTGGACATTCAGTACTTC. This codes for CASSLAGGLDIQYF. The chain couples TRBV7-2 to TRBJ2-4, with 11 bases matching TRBD2. The length of the CDR3 is 14 residues. The V segment lost 6 bases and the J segment 8 bases; nucleotides outside the gene matches: 6. Germline CDR1 is SGHTA and CDR2 is FQGNSA.

The table lists this clonotype with a few counts. The gene calls are TRBV5-1 and TRBJ2-3; D gene uncertain. The germline V and J ends were trimmed by 0 bases and 2 bases, with 10 bases remaining between them. The CDR3 consists of 15 residues. The germline V gene has CDR1 SGHRS and CDR2 YFSETQ. DNA for the CDR3: TGCGCCAGCAGCTTGGGCGGTATTAACACAGATACGCAGTATTTT. Its translation is CASSLGGINTDTQYF.

In this sample, this clonotype turned up many times. The chain recombines TRBV6-2 or TRBV6-3 with TRBJ2-5; D ambiguous. The CDR3 runs to 13 residues. Per the germline V gene, CDR1 is MNHEY and CDR2 is SVGEGT. The V end was cut by 7 bases, the J end by 5 bases, with 14 bases between. CDR3 residues: CASTYSSSETQYF. The DNA of the CDR3 is TGTGCCAGCACGTACAGTTCCTCGGAGACCCAGTACTTC.

This clonotype was recorded a few times. The rearrangement links TRBV6-8 to TRBJ2-1; tentative D call: TRBD2 (6 bases). CDR1 is MNHGY, CDR2 SAAAGT, per germline. This CDR3 contains 15 residues. V was trimmed by 7 bases and J by 5 bases, leaving 18 bases between them. The CDR3 is CASTGGIIGNNEQFF. The CDR3 nucleotides are TGTGCCAGCACAGGAGGGATTATCGGGAACAATGAGCAGTTCTTC.

This clonotype was seen only a few times. V and J are TRBV11-3 and TRBJ1-1; 7 bases match TRBD1. The junction had 9 bases not matched to a gene; V was cut back by 5 bases and J by 6 bases. The CDR3 extends over 14 amino acids. Germline lookup yields CDR1 SGHNT and CDR2 YENEEA. CDR3 nucleotide sequence: TGTGCCAGCAGCCCAGGGGGAGCGTATGCTGAAGCTTTCTTT. It encodes CASSPGGAYAEAFF.

A note on this clonotype: One end of the junction is discordant with germline, which a read error may explain. The V and J genes are TRBV20-1 and TRBJ2-3; maybe TRBD2 (5 bases). The CDR3 consists of 12 residues. Germline V CDR1 and CDR2: DFQATT, SNEGSKA (reference sequence). The CDR3, as DNA: TGCAGTGCAAGAGAGGGAGCAGATACGCAGTATTTT. This sequence encodes CSAREGADTQYF.

The chain recombines TRBV7-2 with TRBJ2-1; 7 bases align to TRBD2. V shed 5 bases, J shed 12 bases, and the junction held 13 bases outside the gene matches. Germline V gene lookup returns CDR1 SGHTA and CDR2 FQGNSA. The CDR3 length is 14 residues. The CDR3 DNA sequence: TGTGCCAGCAGCCCCAGCCTAGCGGCAGTAGGGCAGTTCTTC. Translation gives CASSPSLAAVGQFF.

This chain uses TRBV29-1 with TRBJ1-2; no definite D call. V lost 1 base and J lost 6, with 6 bases in between. CDR3 size: 11 residues. Per the germline V gene, CDR1 is SQVTM and CDR2 is ANQGSEA. Here the CDR3 reads CSVEGAHGYTF. CDR3 in DNA: TGCAGCGTTGAAGGGGCCCATGGCTACACCTTC.

V and J are TRBV7-8 and TRBJ1-4; D gene uncertain. Germline CDR1 and CDR2: SGHVS and FQNEAQ. This CDR3 region has 15 residues. The V gene lost 5 bases and the J gene lost 8 bases, with 18 bases spanning the gap. The CDR3 region has the DNA TGTGCCAGCAGCGTAGTTCCCGGACCTCGCGAAAAACTGTTTTTT. Amino acid sequence: CASSVVPGPREKLFF.

CDR3 sequence: CASSSPGLQETQYF. As DNA, the CDR3 is TGTGCCAGCAGCTCTCCGGGACTCCAAGAGACCCAGTACTTC. This chain uses TRBV5-6 with TRBJ2-5, with D possibly matching TRBD2 (6 bases). The V gene's germline CDR1 is SGHDT and CDR2 YYEEEE. The CDR3 length is 14 residues. V dropped 3 bases and J dropped 1 base, with 10 bases sitting between them.

This rearrangement joins TRBV6-1 to TRBJ2-1, with 8 bases matching TRBD2. The germline gives CDR1 MNHNS, CDR2 SASEGT. V lost 6 bases and J lost 0; bases outside the gene matches: 4. The CDR3 sequence is 15 residues long. CDR3 nucleotides: TGTGCCAGCAGCCCCGCGGGGGGCTCCTACAATGAGCAGTTCTTC. Translated, it gives CASSPAGGSYNEQFF.

The chain carries TRBV19 and TRBJ2-3; D tentatively reads TRBD1 or TRBD2 (6 bases each). V gave up 5 bases and J gave up 5 bases, with 17 bases separating them. The CDR3 runs 15 residues. Per the germline V gene, CDR1 is LNHDA and CDR2 is SQIVND (reference sequence). CDR3 sequence: CASSSQGRSGDTQYF. DNA for the CDR3: TGTGCCAGTAGTTCCCAGGGGAGGTCAGGAGATACGCAGTATTTT.

This clonotype was seen many times. The J gene is TRBJ1-1, the V gene TRBV12-5; D remains unclear. This CDR3 is built from 14 residues. Germline V CDR1 and CDR2: LGHNT, FRNRAP. Deletions cut 0 bases from V and 1 base from J, with 6 bases between. The CDR3 here is CASGLVPGNTEAFF. The CDR3 region has the DNA TGTGCTAGTGGTTTGGTTCCGGGGAACACTGAAGCTTTCTTT. Using reference TRBV12-5 and TRBJ1-1 for the parts outside the CDR3, the full variable domain is DARVTQTPRHKVTEMGQEVTMRCQPILGHNTVFWYRQTMMQGLELLAYFRNRAPLDDSGMPKDRFSAEMPDATLATLKIQPSEPRDSAVYFCASGLVPGNTEAFFGQGTRLTVV.

This clonotype came up many times. This chain links TRBV10-3 with TRBJ2-7, with 7 bases aligning to TRBD2. V gave up 0 bases and J gave up 8 bases; unmatched junction bases: 4. The CDR3 consists of 13 residues. CDR1 is ENHRY, CDR2 SYGVKD, per germline. CDR3 bases: TGTGCCATCAGTGAGTCTCAAGCGGGACAGCAGTACTTC. Translation: CAISESQAGQQYF.

The V gene is TRBV10-3, the J gene TRBJ2-7, with unresolved D. This CDR3 is built from 12 residues. The V gene lost 9 bases and the J gene lost 3 bases, with 12 bases spanning the gap. The germline gives CDR1 ENHRY, CDR2 SYGVKD. The CDR3, as DNA: TGTGCCATTGCCCCCGTCAACTACGAGCAGTACTTC. It encodes CAIAPVNYEQYF.

This clonotype was seen ten or more times. The chain joins TRBV7-8 to TRBJ1-2; D is uncertain. Trimming took 0 bases from V and 2 from J, leaving 10 bases between them. CDR3 length: 15 residues. Germline V lookup: CDR1 SGHVS, CDR2 FQNEAQ. The CDR3 bases are TGTGCCAGCAGCTTAGCGGGCAGGTCGAACTATGGCTACACCTTC. It encodes CASSLAGRSNYGYTF.

The V call is TRBV7-2, the J call TRBJ2-5; a weak D match, TRBD1 (5 bases). The CDR3 extends over 14 amino acids. The germline V gene has CDR1 SGHTA and CDR2 FQGNSA. Trimming stripped 4 bases from V and 2 bases from J, with 11 bases between. The CDR3 protein is CASSSQQGQETQYF. As DNA, the CDR3 is TGTGCCAGCAGCTCCCAGCAGGGACAAGAGACCCAGTACTTC.

This clonotype was observed many times. V gene TRBV7-2 combines with J gene TRBJ2-7; 7 bases agree with TRBD2. The V and J ends lost 5 bases and 13 bases, in that order; junction bases with no gene match: 14. Germline assignment: CDR1 SGHTA and CDR2 FQGNSA. CDR3 size: 13 residues. The chain's CDR3 is CASSPNMGEGCYF. CDR3 in DNA: TGTGCCAGCAGCCCCAACATGGGGGAGGGGTGCTACTTC.

The DNA of the CDR3 is TGTGCCAGCAGTTTTGGGGGGGCCCTGGGCACCGGGGAGCTGTTTTTT. The encoded protein is CASSFGGALGTGELFF. The chain has TRBV12-3 or TRBV12-4 and TRBJ2-2; D is possibly TRBD2 (7 bases). The CDR3 totals 16 residues. V lost 3 bases and J lost 4, with 15 bases in between.

The sample holds many counts of this clonotype. The chain carries TRBV29-1 and TRBJ2-3; D may be TRBD1 or TRBD2 (5 bases each). V was pared by 6 bases and J by 1 base, with 11 bases between. The germline V gene encodes CDR1 SQVTM and CDR2 ANQGSEA. The CDR3 covers 13 residues. CDR3 nucleotides: TGCAGCGTCCGGGACGGAGGCACAGATACGCAGTATTTT. The encoded protein is CSVRDGGTDTQYF.